The sequence of this T cell receptor beta chain was determined in a study of human T cells and chemical hapten exposure. Study-level background: An approximately 2 cm by approximately 2 cm inner upper arm patch received 2% DPC for sensitization. Chiefly women, the patients showed alopecia areata, totalis or universalis. Study-level results: After DPC sensitization, TCRs above 1 in 1000 frequency showed no change.

This clonotype was seen a few times. Antigen specificity is unknown. This sample's time point: pre-sensitization, week 0. The treatment is: therapeutic diphenylcyclopropenone sensitization with weekly scalp DPC. Unique molecular identifiers were attached to individual cDNA molecules during library preparation. Using its own MiXCR run on the RACE reads, TCRdb lists one record per CDR3 protein. This sample carries tens of thousands of distinct CDR3 sequences, about 9% of them seen once, and the ten largest clones take 14% to 15%. This material consisted of whole blood, taken in connection with sensitization to the hapten diphenylcyclopropenone (DPC). The origin of this receptor is a middle-aged woman with alopecia areata. Some clones in this sample may be carry-over from other donors' samples.

The CDR3, as DNA: TGTGCCAGCTCACCCGGAGGGGCTGCTGGAAACACCATATATTTT. As protein: CASSPGGAAGNTIYF. The chain combines TRBV18 with TRBJ1-3, with D tentatively TRBD1 (5 bases). Germline-derived CDR1 and CDR2 are KGHSH and LQKENI. V was trimmed by 3 bases and J by 2 bases, leaving 11 bases between them. The CDR3 contains 15 residues.